Given below is one T cell receptor beta chain in context. What it binds is not known. The germline V gene encodes CDR1 SGHRS and CDR2 YFSETQ. The CDR3 contains 16 residues. V lost 1 base and J lost 3, with 16 bases in between. 13 Jbeta primers and 60 Vbeta primers were used for the PCR. Only in-frame clones appear in the TCRdb table, and some are missing; sequencing was by immunoSEQ multiplex PCR. The sample contains 150,000 to 200,000 clones, 68% of which appear only once. This sample is part of a study of cytomegalovirus exposure and HLA in healthy donors. Study conclusions and caveats: TCR beta sequences numbering roughly 16,000 were associated with HLA alleles at 0.05 false discovery rate in a later analysis. It was reportedly the case that the classifier diagnosed cytomegalovirus status with high specificity and sensitivity.

This sequence joins TRBV5-1 and TRBJ2-5, with D perhaps TRBD1 (8 bases). This clonotype originated in a middle-aged man in good health and CMV-seronegative. Sequencing was performed on PBMCs. The chain's CDR3 is CASSLYRGGVEETQYF. The CDR3 nucleotides read TGCGCCAGCAGCTTGTACAGGGGGGGAGTAGAAGAGACCCAGTACTTC. Complete variable domain (other parts from reference TRBV5-1 and TRBJ2-5): KAGVTQTPRYLIKTRGQQVTLSCSPISGHRSVSWYQQTPGQGLQFLFEYFSETQRNKGNFPGRFSGRQFSNSRSEMNVSTLELGDSALYLCASSLYRGGVEETQYFGPGTRLLVL.